What follows are 21 T cell receptor beta chains derived from one specimen sequenced in a study of T cell responses to AZD1222 COVID-19 vaccine. Some clones are missing from TCRdb's copy, which holds only in-frame ones; the method was immunoSEQ multiplex PCR. The sample lists 65,000 to 95,000 clones, roughly 85% occurring once. This specimen consisted of peripheral blood, obtained 28 days after the second AZD1222 dose. These receptor sequences come from an adult who received the AZD1222 COVID-19 vaccine.

In its sample, this clone was seen a few times. This chain links TRBV23-1 with TRBJ1-1; no firm D call. TRBV23-1 is designated an ORF whose function remains uncertain. V lost 4 bases and J lost 10, with 7 bases in between. The CDR3 is 10 amino acids. The CDR3 bases are TGCGCCAGCAGTCTTATTGTAGCTTTCTTT. Protein: CASSLIVAFF.

This sequence joins TRBV5-4 and TRBJ2-7; 12 positions match TRBD1. The CDR3 has 15 residues. J gave up 6 bases and V 4 bases, and 8 bases lay outside the gene matches. From germline, CDR1 is SGHNT and CDR2 YYREEE (reference sequence). Written as DNA, the CDR3 is TGTGCCAGCAGCCTACCGGGACAGGGGGCCCGCGAGCAGTACTTC. It codes for CASSLPGQGAREQYF.

This clone was seen only once. The chain uses TRBV28 and TRBJ2-7, with 7 bases matching TRBD1. The germline gives CDR1 MDHEN, CDR2 SYDVKM. This CDR3 contains 14 residues. J was trimmed by 3 bases and V by 6 bases; bases with no gene match: 8. In DNA, the CDR3 is TGTGCCAGCAGAAAGACAGGGTCTCTCTACGAGCAGTACTTC. This codes for CASRKTGSLYEQYF.

This clone was observed once. V gene TRBV5-1 combines with J gene TRBJ2-2; D possibly corresponds to TRBD1 (5 bases). The V end was cut by 4 bases, the J end by 0 bases, with 7 bases between. Germline V gene lookup returns CDR1 SGHRS and CDR2 YFSETQ. The CDR3 consists of 14 residues. The CDR3 region is CASSQGPNTGELFF. CDR3 DNA: TGCGCCAGCAGCCAGGGTCCGAACACCGGGGAGCTGTTTTTT.

This rearrangement joins TRBV7-6 to TRBJ2-1; the D gene is possibly TRBD1 (5 bases). Germline V gene sequence: CDR1 SGHVS, CDR2 FNYEAQ. Trimming took off 5 bases at V and 4 bases at J, with 12 bases between the two ends. This CDR3 comprises 14 residues. The CDR3 DNA reads TGTGCCAGCAGCCAGGGTAACGGGTACAATGAGCAGTTCTTC. This translates into CASSQGNGYNEQFF.

Many counts were recorded for this clone. This chain uses TRBV11-3 with TRBJ2-2, with D perhaps matching TRBD1 (7 bases). CDR3 length equals 15 residues. Trimming pared 2 bases from V and 6 bases from J, leaving 13 bases between. Germline CDR1 reads SGHNT; CDR2 reads YENEEA. This chain's CDR3 is CASSLPAGGSGELFF. CDR3 bases: TGTGCCAGCAGCTTACCGGCAGGGGGGTCCGGGGAGCTGTTTTTT.

This chain joins TRBV18 and TRBJ2-7, with no clear D. The CDR3 loop spans 14 amino acids. Germline V CDR1 and CDR2: KGHSH, LQKENI. V shed 3 bases and J shed 2 bases, with 11 bases lying between them. CDR3 region: CASSPGGMTYEQYF. Written as DNA, the CDR3 is TGTGCCAGCTCACCCGGTGGGATGACCTACGAGCAGTACTTC. The variable domain in full, with the rest retrieved from reference TRBV18 and TRBJ2-7, is NAGVMQNPRHLVRRRGQEARLRCSPMKGHSHVYWYRQLPEEGLKFMVYLQKENIIDESGMPKERFSAEFPKEGPSILRIQQVVRGDSAAYFCASSPGGMTYEQYFGPGTRLTVT.

The CDR3 DNA reads as TGTGCCTGGAGTGTAGGCGGTAGCCAAGAGACCCAGTACTTC. Translating gives CAWSVGGSQETQYF. The V and J genes are TRBV30 and TRBJ2-5; no clear D gene. The CDR3 is made up of 14 amino acids. In germline, CDR1 is GTSNPN, CDR2 SVGIG (reference sequence). V was clipped by 0 bases and J by 1 base, with 9 bases between them.

The chain joins TRBV15 to TRBJ1-2; D uncertain. The CDR3 is 15 amino acids. Germline values: CDR1 LNHNV, CDR2 YYDKDF (reference sequence). With 0 bases removed from V and 2 bases from J, the gap between germline ends came to 10 bases. CDR3 DNA sequence: TGTGCCACCAGCAGAGATAGGAGCCTGAACTATGGCTACACCTTC. Its protein product is CATSRDRSLNYGYTF.

This sequence joins TRBV4-1 and TRBJ2-3, with a possible D match to TRBD2 (6 bases). CDR3 length: 17 residues. V was pared by 4 bases and J by 0 bases, with 17 bases between. CDR1 is MGHRA and CDR2 is YSYEKL in the germline V gene. CDR3 DNA sequence: TGCGCCAGCAGCCTCCCTTACGACCGGGGGAGCACAGATACGCAGTATTTT. The encoded protein is CASSLPYDRGSTDTQYF.

This clone was seen more than once but under ten times. The chain joins TRBV7-2 to TRBJ1-1, with D unresolved. Germline values: CDR1 SGHTA, CDR2 FQGNSA. V shed 5 bases and J shed 0 bases, with 13 bases lying between them. The CDR3 is 15 residues long. CDR3 amino acids: CASSPRVQLNTEAFF. In nucleotides, the CDR3 is TGTGCCAGCAGCCCCCGGGTACAGCTGAACACTGAAGCTTTCTTT.

The rearrangement joins TRBV6-4 to TRBJ2-3, with 10 bases fitting TRBD1. The J segment lost 4 bases and the V segment lost 4 bases, leaving 2 bases of the junction unmatched. Germline V gene sequence: CDR1 MRHNA, CDR2 SNTAGT. There are 14 residues in the CDR3. CDR3 loop: CASSGTGGADTQYF. For the CDR3, the DNA is TGTGCCAGCAGTGGGACAGGGGGGGCAGATACGCAGTATTTT.

The V gene is TRBV6-2 or TRBV6-3, the J gene TRBJ1-2; D is uncertain. Germline-derived CDR1 and CDR2 are MNHEY and SVGEGT. The V end was cut by 0 bases, the J end by 3 bases, with 8 bases between. The CDR3 has 14 residues. The CDR3 DNA reads TGTGCCAGCAGTTACTCGGGTCGGGACTATGGCTACACCTTC. It codes for CASSYSGRDYGYTF.

This clone was observed a single time. The V call is TRBV6-1, the J call TRBJ2-6, with D unclear. Germline V gene data show CDR1 as MNHNS and CDR2 as SASEGT. V lost 2 bases to trimming and J lost 0 bases, with 11 bases between them. The CDR3 contains 17 residues. CDR3 protein: CASSERIQPSGANVLTF. CDR3 coding DNA: TGTGCCAGCAGTGAACGAATACAGCCCTCTGGGGCCAACGTCCTGACTTTC.

V is TRBV6-5 and J is TRBJ2-7, with 8 bases identical to TRBD1. Germline trimming cut 5 bases from V and 5 bases from J; bases unmatched to any gene: 5. Germline V gene data show CDR1 as MNHEY and CDR2 as SVGAGI. The CDR3 is 13 residues long. This CDR3 is CASSTDRGNEQYF. DNA for the CDR3: TGTGCCAGCAGTACCGACAGGGGCAACGAGCAGTACTTC.

The V gene is TRBV9, the J gene TRBJ2-2; the D gene is possibly TRBD2 (5 bases). The CDR3 consists of 16 residues. Trimming stripped 3 bases from V and 4 bases from J, with 16 bases between. Germline-derived CDR1 and CDR2 are SGDLS and YYNGEE. CDR3 nucleotides: TGTGCCAGCAGCGACAGACTATATGGTCTCACCGGGGAGCTGTTTTTT. The encoded protein is CASSDRLYGLTGELFF.

This rearrangement joins TRBV18 to TRBJ2-1; weak D call: TRBD2 (6 bases). The CDR3 extends over 13 amino acids. The germline V gene encodes CDR1 KGHSH and CDR2 LQKENI. V was trimmed by 2 bases and J by 9 bases, leaving 11 bases between them. DNA of the CDR3: TGTGCCAGCTCACCAGAGGCCGGGGGTGAGCAGTTCTTC. Its protein product is CASSPEAGGEQFF.

Details on this clone: A read error may produce the germline difference seen at one junction end. The chain carries TRBV5-1 and TRBJ1-2; possibly TRBD1 for D (6 bases). The CDR3 extends over 13 amino acids. The germline gives CDR1 SGHRS, CDR2 YFSETQ. The CDR3 protein is CASRLDSNYGYTF. In DNA form, the CDR3 reads TGCGCCAGCAGATTGGACAGTAACTATGGCTACACCTTC.

The genes are TRBV5-8 and TRBJ1-4; D possibly corresponds to TRBD1 (5 bases). V shed 0 bases and J shed 7 bases, with 13 bases lying between them. The CDR3 consists of 15 residues. The germline V gene encodes CDR1 SGHTS and CDR2 YDEGEE. In DNA form, the CDR3 reads TGTGCCAGCAGCTTGGAAAGAACCGGGGGTGAAAAACTGTTTTTT. It yields the protein CASSLERTGGEKLFF.

The chain couples TRBV7-3 to TRBJ1-5, with no clear D. Per the germline V gene, CDR1 is SGHTA and CDR2 is FQGTGA. Trimming left V 5 bases short and J 4 bases short, with 9 bases between. The CDR3 spans 13 residues. CDR3: CASSIGPNQPQHF. The CDR3 DNA reads as TGTGCCAGCAGCATCGGACCTAATCAGCCCCAGCATTTT.

This chain links TRBV19 with TRBJ1-4; 9 positions match TRBD1. The CDR3 totals 15 residues. V lost 5 bases to trimming and J lost 7 bases; unmatched junction nucleotides: 8. Germline V gene lookup returns CDR1 LNHDA and CDR2 SQIVND (reference sequence). The CDR3 loop is CASSSPGQGFEKLFF. In nucleotides, the CDR3 is TGTGCCAGTAGTTCACCGGGACAGGGTTTTGAAAAACTGTTTTTT. Supplemented by reference TRBV19 and TRBJ1-4, the full variable domain reads DGGITQSPKYLFRKEGQNVTLSCEQNLNHDAMYWYRQDPGQGLRLIYYSQIVNDFQKGDIAEGYSVSREKKESFPLTVTSAQKNPTAFYLCASSSPGQGFEKLFFGSGTQLSVL.